What follows describes a single T cell receptor beta chain. The data originate from a study of T cell responses to AZD1222 COVID-19 vaccine. This table comes from immunoSEQ multiplex PCR, and its TCRdb copy is limited to in-frame clones, with some not included. The sample lists about 66,000 clones; more than 85% were seen once. The CDR3 consists of 16 residues. The V end was cut by 6 bases, the J end by 4 bases, with 19 bases between. Germline CDR1 KGHSH, CDR2 LQKENI. The rearrangement links TRBV18 to TRBJ1-3; D unclear. The receptor was derived from an adult in good health. The material was peripheral blood, obtained on day 0 of AZD1222 vaccination. This CDR3 reads CASSPAVGFSGNTIYF. CDR3 DNA: TGTGCCAGCTCCCCCGCCGTTGGGTTTTCAGGAAACACCATATATTTT. Full variable domain (rest looked up from reference TRBV18 and TRBJ1-3): NAGVMQNPRHLVRRRGQEARLRCSPMKGHSHVYWYRQLPEEGLKFMVYLQKENIIDESGMPKERFSAEFPKEGPSILRIQQVVRGDSAAYFCASSPAVGFSGNTIYFGEGSWLTVV.